This TCR beta chain was sequenced for a study of T cells after yellow fever vaccination. Whole-study findings and limits: Weaker, the secondary response peaked sooner, at day 5 versus 15.

TCRdb used MiXCR to reprocess the 5' RACE reads, holding one entry per CDR3 protein. Among hundreds of thousands of distinct CDR3 sequences listed, approximately 6% were seen once. This clonotype was counted many times. The antigen remains undetermined. The CDR3 is made up of 12 amino acids. Looked up from germline, CDR1 is SGDLS and CDR2 is YYNGEE. After removal of 4 bases from V and 7 bases from J, the junction contained 5 bases not matched to a gene. The source is a man aged 25 to 45 who received the YFV17D yellow fever vaccine. The chain carries TRBV9 and TRBJ2-7; 7 nucleotides agree with TRBD1. Sequencing was performed on PBMCs, taken 5 days after the yellow fever booster vaccination. The CDR3 protein is CASSLTGREQYF. CDR3 nucleotide sequence: TGTGCCAGCAGCCTGACAGGGCGGGAGCAGTACTTC.